The rows below give T cell receptor beta chains drawn from one sample of a study of T cell responses to AZD1222 COVID-19 vaccine. This table comes from immunoSEQ multiplex PCR, and its TCRdb copy is limited to in-frame clones, with some not included. The sample has roughly 98,000 clones, 88% seen once; the top ten hold about 17%. Sequencing used peripheral blood, obtained 28 days after the second AZD1222 dose. The receptors shown here come from an adult who received the AZD1222 COVID-19 vaccine. CDR3s include the opening cysteine and the closing phenylalanine or tryptophan. The order of the fields is J gene, V gene, CDR3 protein.

TRBJ1-5 TRBV3-1/TRBV3-2 CASSPDRSQPQHF
TRBJ1-2 TRBV18 CASSSDSYRGYTF
TRBJ1-4 TRBV3-1/TRBV3-2 CASSHRDKREKLFF
TRBJ2-7 TRBV6-5 CASGMDRVISYEQYF
TRBJ2-7 TRBV7-8 CASSWQRDASSYEQYF
TRBJ2-6 TRBV6-5 CASSHRSGANVLTF
TRBJ1-5 TRBV7-6 CASSLVFRGDNQPQHF
TRBJ1-5 TRBV27 CASSPLGGNQPQHF
TRBJ1-5 TRBV7-2 CASSRDSGAQHF
TRBJ1-1 TRBV18 CASSPRGPGTEAFF
TRBJ1-4 TRBV6-1 CASSEAPLQRGGRTNEKLFF
TRBJ2-7 TRBV5-1 CASRHNSGSEQYF
TRBJ2-7 TRBV5-5 CASSLDGGNYEQYF
TRBJ2-2 TRBV5-1 CASSLTGRDTGELFF
TRBJ2-1 TRBV5-1 CASRWNDNEQFF
TRBJ1-5 TRBV19 CASSPGDRGLFQPQHF
TRBJ2-7 TRBV6-5 CASRGGLADYEQYF
TRBJ1-3 TRBV11-2 CASSLSTAGNTIYF
TRBJ1-1 TRBV5-1 CASTSWTDRGTEAFF
TRBJ2-3 TRBV19 CASSMSGRGTTDTQYF
TRBJ2-2 TRBV28 CATHPPPGQGANTGELFF
TRBJ1-1 TRBV28 CASSWTRTGGEAFF
TRBJ2-3 TRBV28 CASTFAGSGRPTDTQYF
TRBJ1-2 TRBV2 CASSATLLGNYGYTF
TRBJ1-4 TRBV28 CASSLLQGAGEKLFF
TRBJ2-1 TRBV28 CASSPPGEGGREQFF
TRBJ1-1 TRBV5-1 CASSLQGRRNTEAFF
TRBJ2-5 TRBV7-8 CASSFLRNSRSRIQETQYF
TRBJ2-7 TRBV7-9 CASRVGLGTYEQYF
TRBJ1-4 TRBV5-1 CASSLTGQTNEKLFF
TRBJ2-7 TRBV5-5 CASSGGQGIFYEQYF
TRBJ2-3 TRBV14 CASSQVGGRTTDTQYF
TRBJ2-7 TRBV7-2 CASSLLAGVAYEQYF
TRBJ2-1 TRBV23-1 CASSPPKGRRVGSSYNEQFF
TRBJ2-1 TRBV10-3 CAISEGTSTEQFF
TRBJ1-6 TRBV5-1 CASSVGQQSNSPLHF
TRBJ1-1 TRBV3-1/TRBV3-2 CASSPALVLGTEAFF
TRBJ2-1 TRBV11-1 CASSEGLIEQFF
TRBJ2-3 TRBV15 CATSTRDRATDTQYF
TRBJ1-2 TRBV18 CASSPYGQNFRYGYTF
TRBJ2-7 TRBV7-9 CASSLGFEAVYEQYF
TRBJ2-7 TRBV30 CAWSVYLAGVEQYF
TRBJ1-3 TRBV6-5 CASQSIARGNTIYF
TRBJ2-1 TRBV7-9 CASSSLTSGSRVEQFF
TRBJ2-5 TRBV11-2 CASSLGSQETQYF
TRBJ1-3 TRBV11-2 CASSLDQSRAGNTIYF
TRBJ2-1 TRBV11-2 CASSLAQPGVGEQFF
TRBJ1-2 TRBV7-3 CASSPQGGQATYGYTF
TRBJ1-2 TRBV6-5 CASPRDRGLDGYTF
TRBJ2-7 TRBV3-1/TRBV3-2 CASSQVTGKNEQYF
TRBJ1-2 TRBV27 CASSISPHSGYGYTF
TRBJ1-5 TRBV18 CASSPGQGGNQPQHF
TRBJ2-1 TRBV3-1/TRBV3-2 CASSQVLGNEQFF